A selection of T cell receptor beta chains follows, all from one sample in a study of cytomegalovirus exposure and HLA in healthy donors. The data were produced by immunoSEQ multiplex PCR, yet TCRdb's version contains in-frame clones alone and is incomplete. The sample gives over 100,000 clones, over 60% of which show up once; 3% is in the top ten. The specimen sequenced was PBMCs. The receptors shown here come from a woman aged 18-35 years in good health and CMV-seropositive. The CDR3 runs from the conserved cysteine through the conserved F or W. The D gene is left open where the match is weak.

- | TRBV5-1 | CASTLTAHNEQFF
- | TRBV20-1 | CSVSPNTEAFF
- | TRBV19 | CASSQADYQPQHF
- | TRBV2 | CASRQPSPLHF
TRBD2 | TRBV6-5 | CASSPLAGAKETQYF
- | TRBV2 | CASSYLTGNTEAFF
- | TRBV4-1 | CASSQALLRRPGNEQFF
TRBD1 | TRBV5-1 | CASSLEGTGSWDTEAFF
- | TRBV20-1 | CSATDFEAFF
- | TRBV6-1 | CASSGGSTYEQSF
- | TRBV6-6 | CASGSTETQYF
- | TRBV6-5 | CASSSAGRPNEKLFF
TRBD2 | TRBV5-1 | CASSLAGGSLNEQFF
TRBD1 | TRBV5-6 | CASSSAGQGGTEAFF
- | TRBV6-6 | CATQREEETQYF
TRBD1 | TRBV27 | CASSSPGQKRVTEAFF